Listed here are 27 T cell receptor beta chains from one sample, sequenced in a study of blood T cell repertoires in COVID-19. Assay used: immunoSEQ multiplex PCR; TCRdb lists only in-frame clones, some missing. The sample records roughly 76,000 clones, about nine tenths being singletons. Sequencing input: peripheral blood. All receptors derive from a woman aged 18-29 years with acute or convalescent COVID-19.

This clone turned up a few times. The chain uses TRBV27 and TRBJ2-3; 14 positions agree with TRBD2. This CDR3 is 15 amino acids long. The germline V gene encodes CDR1 MNHEY and CDR2 SMNVEV (reference sequence). Trimming at V came to 2 bases and at J to 5 bases, leaving 0 bases not matched to a gene. The CDR3 sequence: CASSLGTSGGDTQYF. The CDR3 region has the DNA TGTGCCAGCAGTTTAGGGACTAGCGGGGGAGATACGCAGTATTTT.

The chain joins TRBV30 to TRBJ1-2; D is unclear. This CDR3 is 15 amino acids long. V was clipped by 1 base and J by 5 bases, with 17 bases between them. CDR1 and CDR2 from the germline V gene are GTSNPN and SVGIG (reference sequence). This CDR3 is CAWSETLVGPYGYTF. CDR3 DNA: TGTGCCTGGAGTGAGACATTGGTTGGTCCGTATGGCTACACCTTC. Looking up the rest from reference TRBV30 and TRBJ1-2 gives the full variable domain: SQTIHQWPATLVQPVGSPLSLECTVEGTSNPNLYWYRQAAGRGLQLLFYSVGIGQISSEVPQNLSASRPQDRQFILSSKKLLLSDSGFYLCAWSETLVGPYGYTFGSGTRLTVV.

The chain recombines TRBV6-2 or TRBV6-3 with TRBJ2-7; 7 bases match TRBD1. The length of the CDR3 is 14 residues. J was trimmed by 1 base and V by 3 bases; bases with no gene match: 3. Germline V gene data show CDR1 as MNHEY and CDR2 as SVGEGT. The CDR3 DNA is TGTGCCAGCAGTTATGGGACAGAGTCCTACGAGCAGTACTTC. Translated, it gives CASSYGTESYEQYF.

This clone was seen only once. The chain has TRBV5-1 and TRBJ2-1; D uncertain. V dropped 1 base and J dropped 5 bases, with 10 bases sitting between them. Per germline, CDR1 SGHRS and CDR2 YFSETQ. This CDR3 contains 14 residues. Here the CDR3 DNA reads TGCGCCAGCAGCTTGTTCGGGTCCCACAATGAGCAGTTCTTC. This encodes CASSLFGSHNEQFF.

V and J are TRBV15 and TRBJ1-1; TRBD1 agrees at 8 bases. Trimming at V came to 4 bases and at J to 5 bases, leaving 18 bases not matched to a gene. Per germline, CDR1 LNHNV and CDR2 YYDKDF (reference sequence). This CDR3 is 18 amino acids long. CDR3 amino acids: CATSTLGQGTSPRTEAFF. CDR3 sequence (DNA): TGTGCCACCAGCACCTTAGGACAGGGAACTTCACCAAGGACTGAAGCTTTCTTT.

Only a few counts were recorded for this clone. The rearrangement uses TRBV5-5 and TRBJ2-7; weak D call: TRBD1 (6 bases). The CDR3 runs 15 residues. The V gene lost 7 bases and the J gene lost 1 base, with 18 bases spanning the gap. Germline-derived CDR1 and CDR2 are SGHKS and YYEKEE (reference sequence). This chain's CDR3 is CASGIQGPPSYEQYF. The DNA of the CDR3 is TGTGCCAGCGGGATACAGGGACCGCCATCCTACGAGCAGTACTTC.

The V and J genes are TRBV19 and TRBJ1-5; D gene ambiguous. The CDR3 has 14 residues. The V gene lost 5 bases and the J gene lost 11 bases, with 19 bases spanning the gap. Germline CDR1 is LNHDA and CDR2 is SQIVND (reference sequence). The CDR3 region is CASSLEVGPRTQHF. CDR3 DNA: TGTGCCAGTAGTTTGGAGGTCGGGCCAAGGACCCAGCATTTT.

The chain recombines TRBV5-1 with TRBJ1-1; 7 positions agree with TRBD1. The CDR3 has 15 residues. Germline V gene sequence: CDR1 SGHRS, CDR2 YFSETQ. Unmatched junction bases numbered 2, after V lost 0 bases and J lost 0 bases. In DNA form, the CDR3 reads TGCGCCAGCAGCTTGGAGGGGGCGGTGAACACTGAAGCTTTCTTT. Translating it yields CASSLEGAVNTEAFF.

The CDR3, as DNA: TGTGCCATCAGTGTCGGGGATGCGACAGGGAGCGCTGAAGCTTTCTTT. It encodes CAISVGDATGSAEAFF. The rearrangement links TRBV10-3 to TRBJ1-1; 7 bases align to TRBD1. Trimming removed 4 bases from V and 6 bases from J; junction bases left unmatched: 14. This CDR3 is 16 amino acids long. Germline lookup yields CDR1 ENHRY and CDR2 SYGVKD.

This clone came up once. This chain links TRBV3-1 (or the pseudogene TRBV3-2) with TRBJ2-1, with D possibly being TRBD1 (8 bases). From germline, CDR1 is LGHDT and CDR2 YNNKEL (reference sequence). The CDR3 contains 19 residues. Trimming stripped 2 bases from V and 3 bases from J, with 23 bases between. CDR3 protein: CASSQPGGPDRGLYNEQFF. Here the CDR3 DNA reads TGTGCCAGCAGCCAACCGGGGGGACCAGACAGGGGCCTCTACAATGAGCAGTTCTTC.

The chain couples TRBV11-2 to TRBJ2-3; 8 bases map to TRBD2. The CDR3 is 16 residues long. The germline V gene encodes CDR1 SGHAT and CDR2 FQNNGV. V gave up 0 bases and J gave up 5 bases; unmatched junction bases: 7. The CDR3 sequence: CASSLENRLAGDTQYF. The CDR3 coding sequence is TGTGCCAGCAGCTTAGAAAACAGGCTAGCGGGAGATACGCAGTATTTT. Filled out from reference TRBV11-2 and TRBJ2-3, the complete variable domain reads EAGVAQSPRYKIIEKRQSVAFWCNPISGHATLYWYQQILGQGPKLLIQFQNNGVVDDSQLPKDRFSAERLKGVDSTLKIQPAKLEDSAVYLCASSLENRLAGDTQYFGPGTRLTVL.

V usage is TRBV11-2 and J usage is TRBJ1-4; possible D gene TRBD1, 6 bases. V lost 2 bases to trimming and J lost 6 bases, with 7 bases between them. The CDR3 loop spans 13 amino acids. CDR1 is SGHAT, CDR2 FQNNGV, per germline. CDR3 nucleotides: TGTGCCAGCAGCTTAAACAGGGATGAAAAACTGTTTTTT. Protein sequence: CASSLNRDEKLFF.

This chain joins TRBV19 and TRBJ1-5, with TRBD1 matching over 7 bases. This CDR3 spans 16 amino acids. V was clipped by 6 bases and J by 3 bases; unmatched bases: 11. CDR1 is LNHDA, CDR2 SQIVND, per germline (reference sequence). The CDR3 coding sequence is TGTGCCAGTAGCCAGACAGGGCCTAAAGTCAATCAGCCCCAGCATTTT. Translated: CASSQTGPKVNQPQHF.

The rearrangement uses TRBV2 and TRBJ1-2; 7 bases line up with TRBD1. V was pared by 7 bases and J by 8 bases, with 4 bases of the junction left unmatched. The CDR3 has 11 amino acids. Germline-derived CDR1 and CDR2 are SNHLY and FYNNEI. CDR3 in DNA: TGTGCCAGCAACAACAGGGGAGGCTACACCTTC. This encodes CASNNRGGYTF.

The J gene is TRBJ2-1, the V gene TRBV10-3, with no clear D. Trimming cost V 0 bases and J 4 bases, with 4 bases left between them. CDR1 is ENHRY, CDR2 SYGVKD, per germline. CDR3 length equals 13 residues. The CDR3 is CAISESEYNEQFF. The CDR3 DNA reads TGTGCCATCAGTGAGTCGGAGTACAATGAGCAGTTCTTC.

The chain couples TRBV6-1 to TRBJ1-5; 7 bases map to TRBD1. Germline V CDR1 and CDR2: MNHNS, SASEGT. Trimming cost V 3 bases and J 3 bases; bases outside gene matches: 5. This CDR3 is 15 amino acids long. This chain's CDR3 is CASSEMGQINQPQHF. In DNA, the CDR3 is TGTGCCAGCAGTGAGATGGGACAGATCAATCAGCCCCAGCATTTT.

The genes are TRBV10-3 and TRBJ2-1, with 8 bases aligning to TRBD2. Germline loops: CDR1 ENHRY, CDR2 SYGVKD. Trimming removed 3 bases from V and 2 bases from J; junction bases left unmatched: 3. CDR3 length: 15 amino acids. The CDR3 is CAISDSGKAYNEQFF. The CDR3, as DNA: TGTGCCATCAGTGATAGCGGGAAGGCCTACAATGAGCAGTTCTTC.

The chain joins TRBV3-1 (or the pseudogene TRBV3-2) to TRBJ2-6; D call uncertain. The CDR3 length is 16 residues. Per the germline V gene, CDR1 is LGHDT and CDR2 is YNNKEL (reference sequence). V lost 4 bases and J lost 3, with 13 bases in between. The CDR3 loop reads CASSRPPGFGANVLTF. The CDR3 DNA reads TGTGCCAGCAGCCGCCCCCCAGGTTTTGGGGCCAACGTCCTGACTTTC.

The rearrangement uses TRBV18 and TRBJ1-1; 8 bases align to TRBD1. The V gene end was trimmed by 3 bases and the J gene end by 7 bases; junction bases not matched to a gene: 7. This CDR3 comprises 14 residues. CDR1 is KGHSH and CDR2 is LQKENI in the germline V gene. The CDR3 coding sequence is TGTGCCAGCTCACCTTACCAGGGGGCCGGTGAAGCTTTCTTT. As protein: CASSPYQGAGEAFF.

This clone has just one count. The chain combines TRBV7-9 with TRBJ1-1, with a possible D match to TRBD1 (5 bases). V was cut by 2 bases and J by 5 bases, with 6 bases left in between. In germline, CDR1 is SEHNR, CDR2 FQNEAQ (reference sequence). The CDR3 runs 12 residues. As DNA, the CDR3 is TGTGCCAGCAGCTTATCAGGGACTGAAGCTTTCTTT. Amino acids: CASSLSGTEAFF.

The chain links TRBV3-1 (or the pseudogene TRBV3-2) to TRBJ1-1; 7 bases map to TRBD1. Germline assignment: CDR1 LGHDT and CDR2 YNNKEL (reference sequence). The CDR3 is 14 residues long. Unmatched junction bases numbered 5, after V lost 5 bases and J lost 2 bases. The CDR3 DNA sequence: TGTGCCAGCAGCTCCCGACAGGGAAACACTGAAGCTTTCTTT. As protein: CASSSRQGNTEAFF.

The rearrangement joins TRBV27 to TRBJ2-5; 7 bases are shared with TRBD2. Unmatched junction bases numbered 7, after V lost 4 bases and J lost 5 bases. CDR1 and CDR2 (germline): MNHEY, SMNVEV (reference sequence). The CDR3 sequence is 14 residues long. In DNA, the CDR3 is TGTGCCAGCAGTTCTGGGGGGGATAGGGAGACCCAGTACTTC. Translation gives CASSSGGDRETQYF.

V and J are TRBV19 and TRBJ2-5; TRBD1 matches at 8 bases. This CDR3 region has 15 residues. CDR1 is LNHDA, CDR2 SQIVND, per germline (reference sequence). The junction had 6 bases not matched to a gene; V was cut back by 5 bases and J by 1 base. The chain's CDR3 is CASSFGQGLQETQYF. In DNA, the CDR3 is TGTGCCAGTAGTTTCGGACAGGGCCTCCAAGAGACCCAGTACTTC. The variable domain in full, completed from reference TRBV19 and TRBJ2-5, reads DGGITQSPKYLFRKEGQNVTLSCEQNLNHDAMYWYRQDPGQGLRLIYYSQIVNDFQKGDIAEGYSVSREKKESFPLTVTSAQKNPTAFYLCASSFGQGLQETQYFGPGTRLLVL.

The chain joins TRBV27 to TRBJ1-6; 9 bases align to TRBD1. The CDR3 has 17 residues. J lost 9 bases, V lost 6 bases, and 15 bases had no gene match. In germline, CDR1 is MNHEY, CDR2 SMNVEV (reference sequence). The CDR3 here is CASSFWGRQGGGSPLHF. CDR3 bases: TGTGCCAGCAGCTTTTGGGGCAGACAGGGGGGTGGTTCACCCCTCCACTTT.

The chain joins TRBV7-2 to TRBJ1-4; perhaps TRBD1 as D (5 bases). With 2 bases removed from V and 0 bases from J, the gap between germline ends came to 10 bases. The CDR3 runs to 16 residues. Germline CDR1 and CDR2: SGHTA and FQGNSA. Here the CDR3 reads CASSLLPGPTNEKLFF. CDR3 bases: TGTGCCAGCAGCTTACTACCAGGGCCAACTAATGAAAAACTGTTTTTT.

This chain uses TRBV29-1 with TRBJ1-1, with TRBD1 matching 9 bases. From germline, CDR1 is SQVTM and CDR2 ANQGSEA. V dropped 1 base and J dropped 5; count of bases not matched to a gene: 20. The CDR3 sequence is 19 residues long. For the CDR3, the DNA is TGCAGCGTTGAAGGGTTCCGGACAGGGGCCCTCATGGGGTTGACTGAAGCTTTCTTT. Residues: CSVEGFRTGALMGLTEAFF.

This chain joins TRBV4-1 and TRBJ1-1; TRBD1 agrees at 8 bases. The CDR3 is made up of 15 amino acids. The germline V gene has CDR1 MGHRA and CDR2 YSYEKL. The V and J ends lost 1 base and 1 base, in that order; junction bases with no gene match: 2. As DNA, the CDR3 is TGCGCCAGCAGCCAAGGTGGGACAGGGAACACTGAAGCTTTCTTT. Its translation: CASSQGGTGNTEAFF.